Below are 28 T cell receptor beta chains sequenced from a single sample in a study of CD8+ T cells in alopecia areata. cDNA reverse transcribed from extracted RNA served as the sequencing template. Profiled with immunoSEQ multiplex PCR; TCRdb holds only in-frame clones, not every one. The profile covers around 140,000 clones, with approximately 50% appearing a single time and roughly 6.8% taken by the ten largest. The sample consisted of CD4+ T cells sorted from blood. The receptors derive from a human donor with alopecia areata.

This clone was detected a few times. CDR3 nucleotides: TGCAGCGTGAAGGGGACTCTTGCCTACGAGCAGTACTTC. It specifies CSVKGTLAYEQYF. The chain joins TRBV29-1 to TRBJ2-7, with a weak D call TRBD2 (6 bases). Trimming removed 6 bases at V and 2 bases at J, with 14 bases between. Germline V lookup: CDR1 SQVTM, CDR2 ANQGSEA. The CDR3 contains 13 residues.

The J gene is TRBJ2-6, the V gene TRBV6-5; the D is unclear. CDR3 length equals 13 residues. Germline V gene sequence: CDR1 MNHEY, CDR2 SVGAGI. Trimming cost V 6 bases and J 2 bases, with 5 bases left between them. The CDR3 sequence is CASSLAGANVLTF. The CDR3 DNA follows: TGTGCCAGCAGCTTGGCTGGGGCCAACGTCCTGACTTTC.

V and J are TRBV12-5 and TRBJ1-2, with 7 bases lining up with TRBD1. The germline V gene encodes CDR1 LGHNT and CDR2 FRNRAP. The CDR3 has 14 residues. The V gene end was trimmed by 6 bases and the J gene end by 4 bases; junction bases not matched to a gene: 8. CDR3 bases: TGTGCTAGTGGACCGACAGGGCCAAGCTATGGCTACACCTTC. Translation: CASGPTGPSYGYTF.

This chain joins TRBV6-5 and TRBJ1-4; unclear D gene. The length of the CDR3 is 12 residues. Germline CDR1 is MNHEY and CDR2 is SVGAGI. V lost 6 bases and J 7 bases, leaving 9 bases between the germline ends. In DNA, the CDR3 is TGTGCCAGCAGGGCGTATGGTGAAAAACTGTTTTTT. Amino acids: CASRAYGEKLFF.

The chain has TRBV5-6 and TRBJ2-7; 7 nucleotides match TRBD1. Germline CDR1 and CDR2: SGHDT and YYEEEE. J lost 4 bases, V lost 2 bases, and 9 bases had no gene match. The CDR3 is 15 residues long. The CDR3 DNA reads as TGTGCCAGCAGCTTCGGGGACAGCCACAGATACGAGCAGTACTTC. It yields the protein CASSFGDSHRYEQYF.

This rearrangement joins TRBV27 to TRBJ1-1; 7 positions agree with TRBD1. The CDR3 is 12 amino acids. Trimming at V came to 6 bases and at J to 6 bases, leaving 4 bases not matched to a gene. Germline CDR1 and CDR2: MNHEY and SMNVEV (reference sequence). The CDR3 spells CASRDRVAEAFF. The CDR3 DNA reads TGTGCCAGCAGAGACAGGGTAGCTGAAGCTTTCTTT.

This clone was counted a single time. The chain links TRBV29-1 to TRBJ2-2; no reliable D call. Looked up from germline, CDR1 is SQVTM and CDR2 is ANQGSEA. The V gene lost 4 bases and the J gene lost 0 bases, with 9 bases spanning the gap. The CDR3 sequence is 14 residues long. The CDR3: CSVGSRPNTGELFF. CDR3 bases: TGCAGCGTTGGTTCTAGGCCGAACACCGGGGAGCTGTTTTTT.

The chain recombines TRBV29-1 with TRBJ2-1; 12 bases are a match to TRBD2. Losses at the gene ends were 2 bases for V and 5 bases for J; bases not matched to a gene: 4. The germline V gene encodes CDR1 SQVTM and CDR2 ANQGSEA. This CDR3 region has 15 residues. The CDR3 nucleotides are TGCAGCGTTGAAAGTACTAGCGGGAGGAACAATGAGCAGTTCTTC. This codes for CSVESTSGRNNEQFF.

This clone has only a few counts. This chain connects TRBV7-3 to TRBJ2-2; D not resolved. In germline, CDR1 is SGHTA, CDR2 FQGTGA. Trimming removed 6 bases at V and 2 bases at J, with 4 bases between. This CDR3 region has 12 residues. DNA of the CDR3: TGTGCCAGCAGACAAAACACCGGGGAGCTGTTTTTT. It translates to CASRQNTGELFF.

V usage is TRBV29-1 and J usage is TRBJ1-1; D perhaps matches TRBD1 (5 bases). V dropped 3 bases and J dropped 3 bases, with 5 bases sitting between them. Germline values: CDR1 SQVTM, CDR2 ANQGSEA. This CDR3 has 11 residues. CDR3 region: CSVDRDTEAFF. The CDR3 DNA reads TGCAGCGTTGACAGGGACACTGAAGCTTTCTTT.

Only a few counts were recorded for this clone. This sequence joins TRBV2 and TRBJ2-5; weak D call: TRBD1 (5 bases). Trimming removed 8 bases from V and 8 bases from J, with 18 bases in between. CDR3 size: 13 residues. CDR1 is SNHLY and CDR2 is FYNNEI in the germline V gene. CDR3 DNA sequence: TGTGCCAGCCTTACAGGCCTGAAAGGAACCCAGTACTTC. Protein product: CASLTGLKGTQYF.

The CDR3 protein is CASSEYRGGANVLTF. CDR3 nucleotide sequence: TGTGCCAGTAGCGAGTACAGAGGTGGGGCCAACGTCCTGACTTTC. The genes are TRBV19 and TRBJ2-6, with no clear D. The CDR3 extends over 15 amino acids. Germline CDR1 LNHDA, CDR2 SQIVND (reference sequence). Trimming pared 6 bases from V and 3 bases from J, leaving 12 bases between.

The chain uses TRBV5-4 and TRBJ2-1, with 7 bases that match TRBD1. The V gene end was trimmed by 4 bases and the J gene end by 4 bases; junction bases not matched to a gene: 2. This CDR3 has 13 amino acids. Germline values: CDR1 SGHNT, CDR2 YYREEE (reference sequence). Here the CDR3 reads CASSVGQYNEQFF. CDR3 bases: TGTGCCAGCAGCGTGGGACAGTACAATGAGCAGTTCTTC.

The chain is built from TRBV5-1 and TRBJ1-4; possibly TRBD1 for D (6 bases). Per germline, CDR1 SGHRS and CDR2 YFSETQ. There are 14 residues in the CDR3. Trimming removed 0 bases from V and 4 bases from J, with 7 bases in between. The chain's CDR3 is CASSLGQVNEKLFF. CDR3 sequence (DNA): TGCGCCAGCAGCTTGGGACAGGTTAATGAAAAACTGTTTTTT.

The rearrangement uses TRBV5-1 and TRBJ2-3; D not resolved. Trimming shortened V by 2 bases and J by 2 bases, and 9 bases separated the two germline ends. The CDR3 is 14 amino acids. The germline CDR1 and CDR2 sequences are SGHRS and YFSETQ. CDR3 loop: CASSLSRPTDTQYF. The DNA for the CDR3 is TGCGCCAGCAGCTTAAGCAGACCCACAGATACGCAGTATTTT.

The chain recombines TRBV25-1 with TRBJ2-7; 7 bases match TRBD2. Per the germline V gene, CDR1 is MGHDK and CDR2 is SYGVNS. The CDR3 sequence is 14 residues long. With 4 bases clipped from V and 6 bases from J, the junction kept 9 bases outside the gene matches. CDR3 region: CASSATLLAREQYF. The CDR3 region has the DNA TGTGCCAGCAGTGCCACTCTACTAGCGCGCGAGCAGTACTTC.

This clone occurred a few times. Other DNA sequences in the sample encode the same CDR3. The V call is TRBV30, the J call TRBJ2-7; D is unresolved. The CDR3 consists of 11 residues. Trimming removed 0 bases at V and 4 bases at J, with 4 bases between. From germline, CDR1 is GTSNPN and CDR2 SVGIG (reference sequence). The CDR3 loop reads CAWSVLYEQYF. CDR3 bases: TGTGCCTGGAGTGTACTTTACGAGCAGTACTTC.

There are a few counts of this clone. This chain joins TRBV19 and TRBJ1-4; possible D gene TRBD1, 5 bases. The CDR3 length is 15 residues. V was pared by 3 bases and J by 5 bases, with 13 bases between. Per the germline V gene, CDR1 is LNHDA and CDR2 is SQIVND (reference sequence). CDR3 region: CASSIGTFPNEKLFF. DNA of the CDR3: TGTGCCAGTAGTATCGGGACCTTTCCCAATGAAAAACTGTTTTTT. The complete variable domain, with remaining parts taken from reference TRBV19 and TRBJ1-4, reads DGGITQSPKYLFRKEGQNVTLSCEQNLNHDAMYWYRQDPGQGLRLIYYSQIVNDFQKGDIAEGYSVSREKKESFPLTVTSAQKNPTAFYLCASSIGTFPNEKLFFGSGTQLSVL.

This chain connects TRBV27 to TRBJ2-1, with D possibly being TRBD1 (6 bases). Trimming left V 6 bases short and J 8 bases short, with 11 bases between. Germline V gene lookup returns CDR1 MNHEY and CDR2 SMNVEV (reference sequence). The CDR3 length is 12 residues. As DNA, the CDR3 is TGTGCCAGCAGCCCCAGGGGTGATGAGCAGTTCTTC. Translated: CASSPRGDEQFF.

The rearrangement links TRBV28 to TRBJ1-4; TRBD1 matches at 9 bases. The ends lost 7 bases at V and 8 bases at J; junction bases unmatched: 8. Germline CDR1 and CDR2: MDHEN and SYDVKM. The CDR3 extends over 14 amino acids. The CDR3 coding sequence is TGTGCCAGCAACCTGAGGACAGGGGAAGAAAAACTGTTTTTT. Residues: CASNLRTGEEKLFF.

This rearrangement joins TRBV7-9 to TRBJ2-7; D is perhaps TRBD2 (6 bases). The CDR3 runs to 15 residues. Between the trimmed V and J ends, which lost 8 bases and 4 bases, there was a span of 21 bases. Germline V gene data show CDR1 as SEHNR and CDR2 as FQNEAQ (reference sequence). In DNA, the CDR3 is TGTGCCAGCGCTGGGAGCGGGCACGGGGCGTACGAGCAGTACTTC. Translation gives CASAGSGHGAYEQYF.

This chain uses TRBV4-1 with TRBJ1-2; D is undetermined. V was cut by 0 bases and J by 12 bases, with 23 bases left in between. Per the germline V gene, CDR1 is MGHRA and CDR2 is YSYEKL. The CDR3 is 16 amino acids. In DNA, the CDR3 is TGCGCCAGCAGCCAAGATCTGGGTCCGACCGGCCGCCGGGACACCTTC. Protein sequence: CASSQDLGPTGRRDTF.

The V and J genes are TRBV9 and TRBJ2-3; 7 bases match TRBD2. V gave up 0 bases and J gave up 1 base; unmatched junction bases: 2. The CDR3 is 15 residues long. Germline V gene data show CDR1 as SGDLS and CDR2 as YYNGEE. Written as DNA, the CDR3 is TGTGCCAGCAGCGTAGGTACTAGCGGCACAGATACGCAGTATTTT. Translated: CASSVGTSGTDTQYF.

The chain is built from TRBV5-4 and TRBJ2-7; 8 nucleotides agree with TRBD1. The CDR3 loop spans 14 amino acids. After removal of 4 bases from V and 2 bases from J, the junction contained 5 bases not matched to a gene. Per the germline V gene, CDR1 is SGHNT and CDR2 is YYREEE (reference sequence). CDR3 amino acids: CASSGDRYAYEQYF. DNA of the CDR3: TGTGCCAGCAGCGGGGACAGGTACGCCTACGAGCAGTACTTC.

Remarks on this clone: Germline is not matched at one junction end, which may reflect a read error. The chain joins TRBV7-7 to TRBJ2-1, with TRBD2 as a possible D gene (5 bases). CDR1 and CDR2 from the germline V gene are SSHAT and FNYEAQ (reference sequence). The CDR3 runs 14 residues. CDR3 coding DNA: TGTGCTAGCAGCCCAAGCGGTACAGACAATGAGCAGTTCTTC. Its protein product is CASSPSGTDNEQFF.

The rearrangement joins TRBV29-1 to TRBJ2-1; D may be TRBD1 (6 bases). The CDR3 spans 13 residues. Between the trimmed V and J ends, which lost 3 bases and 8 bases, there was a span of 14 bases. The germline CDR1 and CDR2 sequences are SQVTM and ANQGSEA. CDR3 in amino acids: CSVERGGPDEQFF. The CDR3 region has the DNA TGCAGCGTTGAGAGAGGGGGTCCTGATGAGCAGTTCTTC.

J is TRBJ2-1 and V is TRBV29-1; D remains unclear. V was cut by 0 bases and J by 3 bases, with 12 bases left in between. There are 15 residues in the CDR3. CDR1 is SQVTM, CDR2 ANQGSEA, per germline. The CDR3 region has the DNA TGCAGCGTTGAAGATCCCCGTGTGGGCTACAATGAGCAGTTCTTC. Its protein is CSVEDPRVGYNEQFF.

CDR3 nucleotides: TGCGCCAGCAGCTCGGGCAGCGCGGGAGATGGGACCCAGTACTTC. It codes for CASSSGSAGDGTQYF. This chain connects TRBV5-1 to TRBJ2-5; 7 nucleotides align to TRBD2. Germline lookup yields CDR1 SGHRS and CDR2 YFSETQ. The CDR3 is made up of 15 amino acids. The V and J ends lost 3 bases and 7 bases, in that order; junction bases with no gene match: 12.